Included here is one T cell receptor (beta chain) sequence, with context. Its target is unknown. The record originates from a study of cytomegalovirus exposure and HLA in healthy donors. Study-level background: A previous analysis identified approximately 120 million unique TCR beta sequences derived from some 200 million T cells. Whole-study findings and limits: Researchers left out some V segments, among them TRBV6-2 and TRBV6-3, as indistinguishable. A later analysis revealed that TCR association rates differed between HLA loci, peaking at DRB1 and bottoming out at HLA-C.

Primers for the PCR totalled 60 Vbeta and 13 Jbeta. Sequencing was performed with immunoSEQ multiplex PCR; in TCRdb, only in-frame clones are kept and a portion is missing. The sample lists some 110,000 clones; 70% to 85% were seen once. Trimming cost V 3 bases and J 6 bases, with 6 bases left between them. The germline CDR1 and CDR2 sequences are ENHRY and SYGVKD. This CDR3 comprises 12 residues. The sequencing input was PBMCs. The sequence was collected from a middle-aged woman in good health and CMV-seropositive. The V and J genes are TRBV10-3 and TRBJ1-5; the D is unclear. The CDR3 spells CAISDVSQPQHF. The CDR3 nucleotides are TGTGCCATCAGTGACGTGAGTCAGCCCCAGCATTTT.